Presented here are 17 T cell receptor beta chains from one specimen sequenced in a study of cytomegalovirus exposure and HLA in healthy donors. The PCR was carried out with 60 Vbeta primers and 13 Jbeta primers. Only in-frame clones appear in the TCRdb table, and some are missing; sequencing was by immunoSEQ multiplex PCR. The listing records about 72,000 clones. Sequenced sample: PBMCs. The receptor source for this set is a man aged 45-65 years in good health and CMV-seropositive.

This sequence joins TRBV30 and TRBJ1-1; tentatively, D is TRBD1 (5 bases). Trimming took 2 bases from V and 1 from J, leaving 11 bases between them. Germline assignment: CDR1 GTSNPN and CDR2 SVGIG (reference sequence). The CDR3 covers 14 residues. The CDR3 DNA sequence: TGTGCCTGGAGTCTTCGGGGGGGGAACACTGAAGCTTTCTTT. The encoded protein is CAWSLRGGNTEAFF.

A note on this clone: One end of the junction varies from germline; a read error may be responsible. This chain connects TRBV5-1 to TRBJ2-1; TRBD1 is a possible D gene (6 bases). The CDR3 length is 16 residues. Germline CDR1 reads SGHRS; CDR2 reads YFSETQ. The CDR3 is CASSLETGSSDNEQFF. DNA of the CDR3: TGCGCCAGCAGCTTGGAGACAGGTTCCTCCGACAATGAGCAGTTCTTC.

This rearrangement joins TRBV4-2 to TRBJ2-3, with 12 bases fitting TRBD2. The CDR3 consists of 15 residues. The germline gives CDR1 LGHNA, CDR2 YNFKEQ. The V and J ends lost 4 bases and 6 bases, in that order; junction bases with no gene match: 5. The CDR3 spells CASSRGLAGSDTQYF. The DNA for the CDR3 is TGTGCCAGCAGCCGGGGACTAGCGGGTTCGGATACGCAGTATTTT.

The J gene is TRBJ1-3, the V gene TRBV14, with D unclear. V lost 5 bases and J lost 0, with 14 bases in between. Germline V gene data show CDR1 as SGHDN and CDR2 as FVKESK. The CDR3 consists of 16 residues. CDR3 in amino acids: CASSKQTVSSGNTIYF. In DNA form, the CDR3 reads TGTGCCAGCAGCAAACAGACGGTGAGCTCTGGAAACACCATATATTTT.

This chain links TRBV6-1 with TRBJ2-7, with D possibly matching TRBD1 (6 bases). The CDR3 spans 19 residues. Trimming removed 1 base from V and 7 bases from J, with 29 bases in between. Germline CDR1 and CDR2: MNHNS and SASEGT. The CDR3 loop reads CASSEVIVFGTLVYVEQYV. CDR3 DNA sequence: TGTGCCAGCAGTGAAGTAATAGTGTTCGGGACACTAGTGTACGTAGAGCAGTACGTC.

The chain has TRBV6-1 and TRBJ1-5; weak D call: TRBD1 (5 bases). This CDR3 has 16 amino acids. Deletions cut 1 base from V and 5 bases from J, with 15 bases between. Germline lookup yields CDR1 MNHNS and CDR2 SASEGT. The CDR3 DNA reads TGTGCCAGCAGTGAAGATTGGCAGGGCTCTTATCAGCCCCAGCATTTT. This gives the protein CASSEDWQGSYQPQHF.

The rearrangement uses TRBV5-1 and TRBJ1-5, with D perhaps TRBD1 (5 bases). This CDR3 is built from 13 residues. Trimming took off 2 bases at V and 8 bases at J, with 11 bases between the two ends. Germline CDR1 reads SGHRS; CDR2 reads YFSETQ. CDR3 region: CASSFRGNEPQHF. The CDR3 nucleotides read TGCGCCAGCAGCTTTAGGGGAAACGAGCCCCAGCATTTT.

V is TRBV6-1 and J is TRBJ1-5; D gene unclear. Germline V lookup: CDR1 MNHNS, CDR2 SASEGT. This CDR3 region has 15 residues. V lost 3 bases to trimming and J lost 0 bases, with 9 bases between them. The CDR3 is CASSEGSNSNQPQHF. As DNA, the CDR3 is TGTGCCAGCAGTGAGGGCTCGAATAGCAATCAGCCCCAGCATTTT.

This sequence joins TRBV7-8 and TRBJ2-5; 7 nucleotides agree with TRBD1. V shed 2 bases and J 8 bases; nucleotides not matched to a gene: 11. The CDR3 contains 15 residues. Germline values: CDR1 SGHVS, CDR2 FQNEAQ. CDR3 loop: CASSLPGTVLRTQYF. In nucleotides, the CDR3 is TGTGCCAGCAGCTTACCCGGGACAGTACTCAGAACCCAGTACTTC.

The chain recombines TRBV6-4 with TRBJ1-2, with 10 bases identical to TRBD1. J gave up 8 bases and V 5 bases, and 8 bases lay outside the gene matches. The germline V gene encodes CDR1 MRHNA and CDR2 SNTAGT. This CDR3 contains 14 residues. CDR3 sequence (DNA): TGTGCCAGCAGTCTATCCGGGACAGGGGTCGGCTACACCTTC. This translates into CASSLSGTGVGYTF.

The rearrangement links TRBV11-2 to TRBJ2-7; no clear D. The CDR3 contains 12 residues. In germline, CDR1 is SGHAT, CDR2 FQNNGV. V was trimmed by 3 bases and J by 4 bases, leaving 7 bases between them. CDR3 loop: CASSFQTYEQYV. CDR3 in DNA: TGTGCCAGCAGCTTTCAGACTTACGAGCAGTACGTC.

This rearrangement joins TRBV6-6 to TRBJ1-1, with 8 positions matching TRBD1. The trim removed 6 bases at V and 8 bases at J, leaving 5 bases unmatched. There are 12 residues in the CDR3. CDR1 and CDR2 from the germline V gene are MNHNY and SVGAGI (reference sequence). In DNA, the CDR3 is TGTGCCAGCAGCCACGGACAGGGAGAAGCTTTCTTT. As protein: CASSHGQGEAFF.

The J gene is TRBJ1-5, the V gene TRBV18; D is unclear. The CDR3 runs to 16 residues. CDR1 and CDR2 (germline): KGHSH, LQKENI. Trimming took 3 bases from V and 3 from J, leaving 15 bases between them. CDR3 region: CASSPEATYYNQPQHF. CDR3 sequence (DNA): TGTGCCAGCTCACCGGAGGCCACGTATTACAATCAGCCCCAGCATTTT.

Of note for this clone: The sample holds other DNA sequences that translate to the same CDR3. V gene TRBV5-1 combines with J gene TRBJ1-2; 7 nucleotides agree with TRBD1. The V gene end was trimmed by 0 bases and the J gene end by 8 bases; junction bases not matched to a gene: 7. The CDR3 is 14 residues long. CDR1 is SGHRS, CDR2 YFSETQ, per germline. CDR3 coding DNA: TGCGCCAGCAGCTTGGGGACAGGCGGCGGAGGCTACACCTTC. Its protein is CASSLGTGGGGYTF. Full variable domain (remainder filled in from reference TRBV5-1 and TRBJ1-2): KAGVTQTPRYLIKTRGQQVTLSCSPISGHRSVSWYQQTPGQGLQFLFEYFSETQRNKGNFPGRFSGRQFSNSRSEMNVSTLELGDSALYLCASSLGTGGGGYTFGSGTRLTVV.

The chain couples TRBV7-2 to TRBJ1-2, with TRBD1 as a possible D gene (6 bases). The CDR3 has 12 residues. Per germline, CDR1 SGHTA and CDR2 FQGNSA. The V and J ends lost 6 bases and 6 bases respectively, with 11 bases between them. The DNA of the CDR3 is TGTGCCAGCAGTACTAACAGGGATGGCTACACCTTC. It specifies CASSTNRDGYTF.

The chain uses TRBV6-1 and TRBJ2-6; D possibly corresponds to TRBD1 (6 bases). Deletions cut 2 bases from V and 12 bases from J, with 17 bases between. Germline loops: CDR1 MNHNS, CDR2 SASEGT. The CDR3 has 15 amino acids. CDR3 sequence: CASSELAGELIVLTF. The CDR3 nucleotides read TGTGCCAGCAGTGAACTGGCAGGGGAACTAATCGTCCTGACTTTC.

This rearrangement joins TRBV5-1 to TRBJ2-5; the match to TRBD1 covers 7 bases. Losses at the gene ends were 2 bases for V and 5 bases for J; bases not matched to a gene: 6. The CDR3 is 14 amino acids. In germline, CDR1 is SGHRS, CDR2 YFSETQ. CDR3 nucleotides: TGCGCCAGCAGCTTTACAGGGGTCGGGGAGACCCAGTACTTC. It specifies CASSFTGVGETQYF.